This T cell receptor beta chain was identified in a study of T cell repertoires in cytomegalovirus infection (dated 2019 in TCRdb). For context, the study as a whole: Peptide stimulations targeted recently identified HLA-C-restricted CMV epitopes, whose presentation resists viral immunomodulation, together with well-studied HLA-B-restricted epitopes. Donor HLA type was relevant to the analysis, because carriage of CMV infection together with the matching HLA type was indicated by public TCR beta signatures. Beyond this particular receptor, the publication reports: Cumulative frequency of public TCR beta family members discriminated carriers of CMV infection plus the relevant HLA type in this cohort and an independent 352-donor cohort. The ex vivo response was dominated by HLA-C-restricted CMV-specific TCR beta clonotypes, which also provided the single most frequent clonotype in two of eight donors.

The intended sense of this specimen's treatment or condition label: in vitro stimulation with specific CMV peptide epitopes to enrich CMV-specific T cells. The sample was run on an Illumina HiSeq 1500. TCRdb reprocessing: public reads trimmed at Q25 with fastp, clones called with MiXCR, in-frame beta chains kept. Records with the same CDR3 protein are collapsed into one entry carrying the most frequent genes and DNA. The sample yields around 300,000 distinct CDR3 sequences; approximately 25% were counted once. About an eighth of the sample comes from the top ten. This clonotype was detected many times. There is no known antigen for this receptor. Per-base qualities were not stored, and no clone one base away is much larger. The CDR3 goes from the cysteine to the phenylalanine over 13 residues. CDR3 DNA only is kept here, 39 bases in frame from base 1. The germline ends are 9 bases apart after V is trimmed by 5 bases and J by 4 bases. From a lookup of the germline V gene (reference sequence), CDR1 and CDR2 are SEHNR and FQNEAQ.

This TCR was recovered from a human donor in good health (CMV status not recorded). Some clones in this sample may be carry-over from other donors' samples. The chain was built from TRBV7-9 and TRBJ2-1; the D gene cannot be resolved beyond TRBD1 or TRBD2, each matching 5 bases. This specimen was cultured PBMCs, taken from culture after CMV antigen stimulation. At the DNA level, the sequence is TGTGCCAGCAGCCCTGGGACGTACAATGAGCAGTTCTTC. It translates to CASSPGTYNEQFF. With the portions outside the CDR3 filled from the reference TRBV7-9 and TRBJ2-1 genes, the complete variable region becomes DTGVSQNPRHKITKRGQNVTFRCDPISEHNRLYWYRQTLGQGPEFLTYFQNEAQLEKSRLLSDRFSAERPKGSFSTLEIQRTEQGDSAMYLCASSPGTYNEQFFGPGTRLTVL.